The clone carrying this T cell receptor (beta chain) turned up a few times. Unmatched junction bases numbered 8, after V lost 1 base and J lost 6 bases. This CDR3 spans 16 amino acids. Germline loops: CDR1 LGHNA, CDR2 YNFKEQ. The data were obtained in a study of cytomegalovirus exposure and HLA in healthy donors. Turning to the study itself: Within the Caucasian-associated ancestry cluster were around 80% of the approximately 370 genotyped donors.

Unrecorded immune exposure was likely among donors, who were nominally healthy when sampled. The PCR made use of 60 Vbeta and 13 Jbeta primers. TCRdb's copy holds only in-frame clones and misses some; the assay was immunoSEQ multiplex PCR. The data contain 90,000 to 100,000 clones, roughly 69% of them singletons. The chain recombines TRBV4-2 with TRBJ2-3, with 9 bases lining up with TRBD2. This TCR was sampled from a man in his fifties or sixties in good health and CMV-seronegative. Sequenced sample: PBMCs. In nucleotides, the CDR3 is TGTGCCAGCAGCCAAGGACTAGCGGTTAGGACTGATACGCAGTATTTT. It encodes CASSQGLAVRTDTQYF.